The source of this TCR beta chain is a study of T cell responses to AZD1222 COVID-19 vaccine. Study-level results: Targets within unmutated variant regions were reportedly found for nearly half of spike-specific TCRs.

Of note for this clone: Its antigen is unknown.

Per the germline V gene, CDR1 is LNHDA and CDR2 is SQIVND (reference sequence). Trimming shortened V by 6 bases and J by 0 bases, and 15 bases separated the two germline ends. CDR3 size: 16 residues. Only in-frame clones appear in the TCRdb table, and some are missing; sequencing was by immunoSEQ multiplex PCR. The sample comprises 110,000 to 150,000 clones, roughly 90% of which are singletons, and approximately 1.5% rests with the top ten. V usage is TRBV19 and J usage is TRBJ2-1; D ambiguous. The TCR sequence derives from an adult in good health. The source material was peripheral blood, sampled on day 0 of AZD1222 vaccination. CDR3 bases: TGTGCCAGTAGCCCAAATGGGATCAGCTCCTACAATGAGCAGTTCTTC. This gives the protein CASSPNGISSYNEQFF.